This TCR beta chain was documented in a study of monozygotic twins with inflammatory bowel disease. The CDR3 extends over 16 amino acids. Germline CDR1 and CDR2: SQVTM and ANQGSEA. Concerning this clonotype itself: Its antigen is not known.

Researchers used template switching to add UMIs featuring a 6-nucleotide sample barcode. TCRdb reprocessed the 5' RACE reads and reports one entry per CDR3 protein, with no DNA. The sample data list 110,000 to 150,000 distinct CDR3 sequences. Study-wide points: Especially with disease activity, IBD patients had fewer clonotypes in common with others than healthy twins did.

The TCR comes from a human donor with ulcerative colitis or Crohn's disease, or a healthy co-twin of an affected twin (not recorded which). The sequencing sample was made of blood. The chain links TRBV29-1 to TRBJ2-5; no DNA is available, so the TRBD2 call from TCRdb remains unchecked. The CDR3: CSVDTRAQGMRETQYF. The full variable domain, completed using reference TRBV29-1 and TRBJ2-5, is SAVISQKPSRDICQRGTSLTIQCQVDSQVTMMFWYRQQPGQSLTLIATANQGSEATYESGFVIDKFPISRPNLTFSTLTVSNMSPEDSSIYLCSVDTRAQGMRETQYFGPGTRLLVL.